This TCR beta chain comes out of a study of blood T cell repertoires in COVID-19. Study at large: Sample material is recorded as cDNA or gDNA derived from T cells, B-cell-depleted T cells, or PBMCs.

Germline CDR1 reads SGDLS; CDR2 reads YYNGEE. The ends lost 0 bases at V and 0 bases at J; junction bases unmatched: 4. The CDR3 contains 17 residues. Clinical history as reported by participants underpinned cohort assignment. Recovered Cohort 3 donors showed two negative PCRs, clearance, or symptom resolution. Data came from immunoSEQ multiplex PCR; TCRdb stores just in-frame clones and leaves some out. The profile covers about 380,000 clones, with 88% appearing a single time and more than 0.95% taken by the ten largest. Material: PBMCs or T cells enriched from blood (not recorded which). This clonotype was obtained from a woman in her late teens or twenties who had recovered from COVID-19. The chain links TRBV9 to TRBJ2-2, with 8 bases fitting TRBD1. Here the CDR3 reads CASSVADRGANTGELFF. The CDR3 nucleotides read TGTGCCAGCAGCGTAGCAGACAGGGGCGCGAACACCGGGGAGCTGTTTTTT.